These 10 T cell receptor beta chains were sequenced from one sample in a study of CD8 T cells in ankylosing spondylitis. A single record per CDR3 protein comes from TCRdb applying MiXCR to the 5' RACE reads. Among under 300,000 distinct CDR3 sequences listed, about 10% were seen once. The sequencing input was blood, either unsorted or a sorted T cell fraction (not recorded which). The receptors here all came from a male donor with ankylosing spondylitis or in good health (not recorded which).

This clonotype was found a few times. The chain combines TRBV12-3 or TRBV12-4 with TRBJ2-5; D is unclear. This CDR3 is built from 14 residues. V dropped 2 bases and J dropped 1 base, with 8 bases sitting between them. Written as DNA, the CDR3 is TGTGCCAGCAGTTTACTAGAACCCCAAGAGACCCAGTACTTC. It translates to CASSLLEPQETQYF.

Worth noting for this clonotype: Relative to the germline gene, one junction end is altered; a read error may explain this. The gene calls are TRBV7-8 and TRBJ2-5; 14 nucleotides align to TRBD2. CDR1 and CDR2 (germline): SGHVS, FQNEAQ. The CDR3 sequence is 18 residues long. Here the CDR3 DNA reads TGTGCCAGCAGCTTATCTTTCGGGACTAGCGGGAGACAAGGGACCCAGTACTTC. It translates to CASSLSFGTSGRQGTQYF.

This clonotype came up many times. CDR3 in DNA: TGCAGTGCCGACGGGCTAGCGGGAGATGAGCAGTTCTTC. It specifies CSADGLAGDEQFF. V is TRBV20-1 and J is TRBJ2-1; 10 bases line up with TRBD2. The CDR3 is 13 amino acids. V dropped 6 bases and J dropped 8; count of bases not matched to a gene: 7. Germline V gene data show CDR1 as DFQATT and CDR2 as SNEGSKA (reference sequence).

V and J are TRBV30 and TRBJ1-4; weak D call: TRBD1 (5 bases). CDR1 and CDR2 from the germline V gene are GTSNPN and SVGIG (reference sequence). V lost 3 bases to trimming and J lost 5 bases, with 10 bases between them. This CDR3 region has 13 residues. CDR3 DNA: TGTGCCTGGAGCCGGGACGGGAATGAAAAACTGTTTTTT. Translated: CAWSRDGNEKLFF.

The chain's CDR3 is CAISEGGTPHTEAFF. Written as DNA, the CDR3 is TGTGCCATCAGTGAGGGCGGGACCCCCCACACTGAAGCTTTCTTT. The chain has TRBV10-3 and TRBJ1-1; D might be TRBD1 (5 bases). The CDR3 spans 15 residues. The V end was cut by 2 bases, the J end by 3 bases, with 13 bases between. In germline, CDR1 is ENHRY, CDR2 SYGVKD.

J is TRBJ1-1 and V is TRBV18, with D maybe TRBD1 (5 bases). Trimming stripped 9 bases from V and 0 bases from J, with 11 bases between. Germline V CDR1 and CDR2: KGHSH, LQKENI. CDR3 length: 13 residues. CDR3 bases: TGTGCCAGTATACAGGACATGAACACTGAAGCTTTCTTT. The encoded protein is CASIQDMNTEAFF.

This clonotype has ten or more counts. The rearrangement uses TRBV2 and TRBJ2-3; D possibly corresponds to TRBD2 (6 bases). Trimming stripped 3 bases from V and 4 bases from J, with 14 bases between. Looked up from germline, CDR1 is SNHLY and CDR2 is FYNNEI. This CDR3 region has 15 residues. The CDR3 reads CASSETGESPDTQYF. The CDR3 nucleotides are TGTGCCAGCAGTGAGACGGGAGAGAGCCCAGATACGCAGTATTTT.

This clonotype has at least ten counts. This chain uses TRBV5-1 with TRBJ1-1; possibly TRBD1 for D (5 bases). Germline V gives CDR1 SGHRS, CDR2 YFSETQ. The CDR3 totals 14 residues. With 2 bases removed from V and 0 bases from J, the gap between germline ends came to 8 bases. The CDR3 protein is CASSLGTLNTEAFF. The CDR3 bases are TGCGCCAGCAGCTTAGGGACTTTGAACACTGAAGCTTTCTTT.

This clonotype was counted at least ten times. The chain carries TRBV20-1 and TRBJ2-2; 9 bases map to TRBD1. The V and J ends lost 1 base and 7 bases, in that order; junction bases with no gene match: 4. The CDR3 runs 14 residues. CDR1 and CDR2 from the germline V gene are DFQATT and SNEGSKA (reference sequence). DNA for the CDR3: TGCAGTGCTAGAGGGGACAGGGATGTCGGGGAGCTGTTTTTT. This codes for CSARGDRDVGELFF.

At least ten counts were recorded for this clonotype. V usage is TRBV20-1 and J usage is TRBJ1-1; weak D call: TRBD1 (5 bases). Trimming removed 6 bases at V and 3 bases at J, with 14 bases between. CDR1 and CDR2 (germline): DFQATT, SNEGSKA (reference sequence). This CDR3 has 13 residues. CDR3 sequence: CSAPRQGDTEAFF. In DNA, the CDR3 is TGCAGTGCCCCCCGACAAGGGGACACTGAAGCTTTCTTT.